The source of this TCR beta chain is a study of PD-L1 blockade in urothelial cancer. Assay: immunoSEQ multiplex PCR; the TCRdb copy retains only in-frame clones and omits some. The profile shows 100,000 to 150,000 clones, about 83% of them singletons. The time point denotes: peripheral blood 6 weeks after treatment start. Patients had locally advanced or metastatic urothelial carcinoma. Between 1 and 8 samples, pretreatment and on-treatment, were given by each patient. The CDR3 runs 15 residues. V lost 2 bases and J lost 2; bases outside the gene matches: 6. CDR1 SGHVS and CDR2 FNYEAQ come from the germline V gene.

This TCR was recovered from a man between 45 and 60 years old with urothelial cancer. V gene TRBV7-6 combines with J gene TRBJ2-7, with 7 nucleotides matching TRBD2. The sequencing here drew on PBMCs, taken around atezolizumab (anti-PD-L1) treatment. The CDR3 DNA reads TGTGCCAGCAGCTTAAGGCTAGCGGAGCCCTACGAGCAGTACTTC. This translates into CASSLRLAEPYEQYF. Full variable domain (rest looked up from reference TRBV7-6 and TRBJ2-7): GAGVSQSPRYKVTKRGQDVALRCDPISGHVSLYWYRQALGQGPEFLTYFNYEAQQDKSGLPNDRFSAERPEGSISTLTIQRTEQRDSAMYRCASSLRLAEPYEQYFGPGTRLTVT.